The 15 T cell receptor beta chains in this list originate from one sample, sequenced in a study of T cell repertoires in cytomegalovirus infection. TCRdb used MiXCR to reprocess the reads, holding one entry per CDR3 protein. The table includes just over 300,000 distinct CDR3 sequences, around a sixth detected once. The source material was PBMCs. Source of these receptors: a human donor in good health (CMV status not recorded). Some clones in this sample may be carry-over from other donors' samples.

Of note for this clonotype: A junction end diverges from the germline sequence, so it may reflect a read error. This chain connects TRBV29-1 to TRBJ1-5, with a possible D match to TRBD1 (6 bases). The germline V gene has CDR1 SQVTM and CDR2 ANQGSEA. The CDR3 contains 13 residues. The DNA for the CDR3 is TGCAGCATTCGGGACAATCACAATCAGCACCAGCACTTC. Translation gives CSIRDNHNQHQHF.

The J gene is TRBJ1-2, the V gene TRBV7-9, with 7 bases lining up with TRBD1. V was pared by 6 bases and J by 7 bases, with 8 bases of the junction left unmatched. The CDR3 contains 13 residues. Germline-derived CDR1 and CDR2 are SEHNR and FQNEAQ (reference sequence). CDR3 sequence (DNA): TGTGCCAGCAGGGGACAGATCTACTCTGGCTACACCTTC. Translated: CASRGQIYSGYTF. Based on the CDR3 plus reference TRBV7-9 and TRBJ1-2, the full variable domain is DTGVSQNPRHKITKRGQNVTFRCDPISEHNRLYWYRQTLGQGPEFLTYFQNEAQLEKSRLLSDRFSAERPKGSFSTLEIQRTEQGDSAMYLCASRGQIYSGYTFGSGTRLTVV.

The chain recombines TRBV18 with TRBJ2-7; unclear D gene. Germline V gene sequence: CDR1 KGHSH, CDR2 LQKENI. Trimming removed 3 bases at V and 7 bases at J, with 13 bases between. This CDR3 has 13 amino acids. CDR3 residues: CASSPTNGGEQYF. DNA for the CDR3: TGTGCCAGCTCACCGACGAATGGCGGAGAGCAGTACTTC.

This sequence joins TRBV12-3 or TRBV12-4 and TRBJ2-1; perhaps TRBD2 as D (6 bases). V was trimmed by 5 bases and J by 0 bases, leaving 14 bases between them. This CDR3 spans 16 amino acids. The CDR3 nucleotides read TGTGCCAGCAGTAGAAGCGGGTCGAGCTCCTACAATGAGCAGTTCTTC. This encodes CASSRSGSSSYNEQFF.

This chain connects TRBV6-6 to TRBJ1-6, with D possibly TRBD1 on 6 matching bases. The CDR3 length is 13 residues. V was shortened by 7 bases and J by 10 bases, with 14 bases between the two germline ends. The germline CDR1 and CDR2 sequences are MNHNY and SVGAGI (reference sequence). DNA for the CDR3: TGTGCCAGCACCACAGGGATAAACTCACCCCTCCACTTT. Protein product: CASTTGINSPLHF.

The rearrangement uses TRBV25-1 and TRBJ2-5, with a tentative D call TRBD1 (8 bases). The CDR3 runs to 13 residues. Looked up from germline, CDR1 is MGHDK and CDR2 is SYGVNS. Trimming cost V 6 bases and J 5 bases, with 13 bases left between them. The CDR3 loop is CASRLQGGETQYF. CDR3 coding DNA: TGTGCCAGCAGACTACAGGGGGGGGAGACCCAGTACTTC.

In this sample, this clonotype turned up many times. As DNA, the CDR3 is TGTGCCAGCAGCCCCACAGGGTCTGGGGAGCTGTTTTTT. The encoded protein is CASSPTGSGELFF. This chain links TRBV7-6 with TRBJ2-2; tentative D call: TRBD1 (6 bases). In germline, CDR1 is SGHVS, CDR2 FNYEAQ. The V end was cut by 5 bases, the J end by 8 bases, with 12 bases between. This CDR3 is built from 13 residues.

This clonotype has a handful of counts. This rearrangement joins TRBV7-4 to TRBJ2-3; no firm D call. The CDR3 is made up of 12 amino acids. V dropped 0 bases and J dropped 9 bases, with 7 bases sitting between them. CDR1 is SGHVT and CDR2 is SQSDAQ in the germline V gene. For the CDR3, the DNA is TGTGCCAGCAGCTTAGCGTTCGGGACGCAGTATTTT. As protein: CASSLAFGTQYF.

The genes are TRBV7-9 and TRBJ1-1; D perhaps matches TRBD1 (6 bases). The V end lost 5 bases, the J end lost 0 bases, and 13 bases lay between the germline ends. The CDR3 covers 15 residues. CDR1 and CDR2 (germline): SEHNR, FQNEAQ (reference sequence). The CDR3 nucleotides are TGTGCCAGCAGCGCCCAGACAGGAATGAACACTGAAGCTTTCTTT. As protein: CASSAQTGMNTEAFF.

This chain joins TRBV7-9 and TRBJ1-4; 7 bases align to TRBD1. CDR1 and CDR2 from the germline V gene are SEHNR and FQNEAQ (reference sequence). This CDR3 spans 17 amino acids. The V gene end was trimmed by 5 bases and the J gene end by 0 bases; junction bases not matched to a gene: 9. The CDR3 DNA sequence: TGTGCCAGCAGCGCTTCGGACAGGAGTGCAACTAATGAAAAACTGTTTTTT. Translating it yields CASSASDRSATNEKLFF.

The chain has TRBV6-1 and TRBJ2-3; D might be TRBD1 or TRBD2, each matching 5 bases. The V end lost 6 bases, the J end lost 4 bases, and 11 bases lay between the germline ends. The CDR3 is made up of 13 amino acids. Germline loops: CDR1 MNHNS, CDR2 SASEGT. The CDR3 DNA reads TGTGCCAGCAGCATACTAGGGGCAGATACGCAGTATTTT. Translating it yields CASSILGADTQYF.

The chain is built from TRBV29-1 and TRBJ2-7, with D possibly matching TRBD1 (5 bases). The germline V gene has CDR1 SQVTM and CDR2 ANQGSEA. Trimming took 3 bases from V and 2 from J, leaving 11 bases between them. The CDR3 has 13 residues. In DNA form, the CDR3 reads TGCAGCGTTGAGGTAGGGGCCGCCTACGAGCAGTACTTC. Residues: CSVEVGAAYEQYF.

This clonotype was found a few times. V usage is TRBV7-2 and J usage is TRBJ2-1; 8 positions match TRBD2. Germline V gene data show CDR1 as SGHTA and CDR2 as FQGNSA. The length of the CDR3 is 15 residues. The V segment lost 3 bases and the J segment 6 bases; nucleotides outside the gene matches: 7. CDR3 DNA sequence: TGTGCCAGCAGCTTTAGCGGGGCCGGGGGCAATGAGCAGTTCTTC. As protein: CASSFSGAGGNEQFF.

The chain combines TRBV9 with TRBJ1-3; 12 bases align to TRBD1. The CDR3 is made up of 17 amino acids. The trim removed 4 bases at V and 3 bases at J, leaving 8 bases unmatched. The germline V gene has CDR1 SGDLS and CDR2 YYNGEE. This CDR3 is CASSSTGTGGGGNTIYF. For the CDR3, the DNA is TGTGCCAGCAGCTCAACCGGGACAGGGGGCGGTGGAAACACCATATATTTT.

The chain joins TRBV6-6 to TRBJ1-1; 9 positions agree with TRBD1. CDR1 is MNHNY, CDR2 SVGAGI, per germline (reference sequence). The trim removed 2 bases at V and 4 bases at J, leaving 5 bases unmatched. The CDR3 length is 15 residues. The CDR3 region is CASSYPGTGSTEAFF. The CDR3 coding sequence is TGTGCCAGCAGTTACCCCGGGACAGGGAGCACTGAAGCTTTCTTT.